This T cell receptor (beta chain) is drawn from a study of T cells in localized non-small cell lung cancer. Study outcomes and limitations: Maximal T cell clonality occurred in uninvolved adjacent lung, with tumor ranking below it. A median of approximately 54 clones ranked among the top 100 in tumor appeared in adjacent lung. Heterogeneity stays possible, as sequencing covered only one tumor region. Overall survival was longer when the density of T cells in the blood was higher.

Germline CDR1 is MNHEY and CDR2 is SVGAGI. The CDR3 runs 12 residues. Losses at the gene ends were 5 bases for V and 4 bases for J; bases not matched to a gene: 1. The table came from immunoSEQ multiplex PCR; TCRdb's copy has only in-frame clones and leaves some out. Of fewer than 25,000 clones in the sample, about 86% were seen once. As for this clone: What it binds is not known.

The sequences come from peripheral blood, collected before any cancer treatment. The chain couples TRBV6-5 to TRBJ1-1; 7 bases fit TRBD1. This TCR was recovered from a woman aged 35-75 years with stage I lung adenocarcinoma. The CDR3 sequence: CASSPGGTEAFF. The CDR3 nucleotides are TGTGCCAGCAGTCCAGGGGGCACTGAAGCTTTCTTT.